This T cell receptor beta chain stems from a study of cytomegalovirus exposure and HLA in healthy donors. The PCR ran on 60 Vbeta and 13 Jbeta primers. The protocol was immunoSEQ multiplex PCR, while the TCRdb copy is restricted to in-frame clones and leaves out a portion. Among fewer than 300,000 clones listed, 75% to 90% were seen once. Study-wide points: For most TCR beta V segments, an earlier analysis put the productive rate at about 87% or about 30% of the time. Cytomegalovirus-associated status was assigned to about 160 TCR beta chains. The authors later found HLA-associated TCR beta chains more clonally expanded than equally common others.

A remark on this clone: Antigen specificity is unknown.

The TCR originated in a girl aged 2-10 years in good health and CMV-seronegative. The sample comprised PBMCs.

For the CDR3, the DNA is TGTGCCAGCTGGCCCGACAAGGCGGAAGCGGGGGCATGCACCTACGAGCAGTACTTC. Translated: CASWPDKAEAGACTYEQYF. The gene calls are TRBV9 and TRBJ2-7; 8 nucleotides align to TRBD2. This CDR3 has 19 residues. Germline CDR1 and CDR2: SGDLS and YYNGEE. Trimming cost V 7 bases and J 2 bases; bases outside gene matches: 23.